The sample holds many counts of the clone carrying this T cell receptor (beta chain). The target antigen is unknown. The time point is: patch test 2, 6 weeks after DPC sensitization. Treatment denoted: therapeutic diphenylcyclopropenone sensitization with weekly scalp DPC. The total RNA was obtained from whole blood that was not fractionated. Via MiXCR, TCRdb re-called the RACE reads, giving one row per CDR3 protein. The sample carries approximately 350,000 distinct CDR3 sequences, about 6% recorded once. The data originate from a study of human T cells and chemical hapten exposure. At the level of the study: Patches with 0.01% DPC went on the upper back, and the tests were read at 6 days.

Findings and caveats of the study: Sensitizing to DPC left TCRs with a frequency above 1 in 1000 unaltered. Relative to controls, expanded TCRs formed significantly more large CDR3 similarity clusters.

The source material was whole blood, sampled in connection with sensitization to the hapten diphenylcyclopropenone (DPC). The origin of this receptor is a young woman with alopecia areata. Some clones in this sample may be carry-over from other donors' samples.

CDR3 nucleotides: TGTGCCAGCAGTTACTCCAGGGGTTATGGTGAAGCTTTCTTT. Translating it yields CASSYSRGYGEAFF. The J gene is TRBJ1-1, the V gene TRBV6-5; D possibly corresponds to TRBD1 (6 bases). Trimming pared 0 bases from V and 7 bases from J, leaving 12 bases between. Germline V CDR1 and CDR2: MNHEY, SVGAGI. This CDR3 contains 14 residues.